This T cell receptor (beta chain) was sequenced for a study of glioma-infiltrating T cells after dendritic cell vaccination (dated by TCRdb to about 2016). About the full investigation: The cohort included some 15 glioblastoma patients drawn from Phase I and II dendritic cell vaccination trials, of whom 9 were newly diagnosed and 6 had recurrent disease. Between about 2003 and 2013, patients were given autologous tumor lysate-pulsed dendritic cell vaccination. The vaccine consisted of monocyte-derived dendritic cells cultured seven to eight days with IL-4 and GM-CSF, then pulsed overnight with autologous tumor lysate. Patients received three intradermal dendritic cell vaccine injections at biweekly intervals in the arm below the axilla. Tumor-infiltrating lymphocyte content was quantified and tumor and blood repertoires were compared in dendritic cell-vaccinated glioblastoma patients by deep sequencing of TCR beta CDR3 regions. Survival after dendritic cell vaccination was correlated with TCR sequencing metrics such as TIL content and the overlap between tumor and blood repertoires. Overall results and qualifications from the work: The response model built on TCR overlap across three groups was characterized as speculative, with prospective validation still needed. The cohort was small and heterogeneous, only a few patients had full blood and tumor sets, and even fewer had initial-recurrent tumor pairs. TCR clonality showed no direct relationship with survival, which suggests that a diverse polyclonal response may be important. After dendritic cell vaccination, a higher estimated pretreatment TIL content predicted longer time to progression and overall survival.

Selection of patients required sufficient residual fresh-frozen tumor tissue and over two years of available survival data. Molecular status otherwise varied across the glioblastoma patients, but none of them carried an isocitrate dehydrogenase mutation. PBMC were collected before vaccination, two weeks after the third vaccination, and at tumor progression when it occurred. Genomic DNA was extracted with the Qiagen DNeasy Blood extraction Kit. In the germline V gene (reference sequence), CDR1 corresponds to MNHNY and CDR2 to SVGAGI. The CDR3 covers 14 residues, taking in both the cysteine and the phenylalanine. Only CDR3 DNA remains: 42 bases, in frame from the first base. Unmatched junction bases come to 5, with V trimmed by 4 bases and J by 3 bases. In regard to this clone: There is no known antigen for this receptor. Base quality data are lacking; no much larger clone is found one base away.

Using the immunoSEQ assay, TCRB CDR3 regions were amplified from 2 micrograms of genomic DNA, or from all available DNA when less than that was on hand. The multiplex PCR employed 60 forward primers targeting TCR V beta segments and 13 reverse primers targeting J beta segments. To estimate the number of reads per starting template, synthetic control templates were added to each sample at limiting dilution. Reads of 87 bp were generated by sequencing on the Illumina HiSeq System. The original pipeline was this. PCR and sequencing errors were removed by a nearest neighbor algorithm that merged closely related sequences. TCR overlap was defined as the percentage of unique tumor TCR beta sequences that were also present in the same patient's peripheral blood. TCRdb obtained this table from immuneACCESS and retained in-frame rearrangements with V and J assigned. These tables miss some clones; where compared with another copy, unresolved V genes account for less than half of the shortfall, and the remainder is unexplained. V, J and clone size derive from that table, while D and trimming were established from the DNA sequence. The sample table records 75,000 to 100,000 clones; approximately 81% of these occur just once. The top ten constitute approximately 6% of the sample.

The rearrangement joined TRBV6-6 to TRBJ2-7; TRBD2 matches 8 bases in the middle. The specimen was blood, collected before dendritic cell vaccination. This TCR came from a human donor with glioblastoma. The DNA sequence follows: TGTGCCAGCAGTTTTACGGCGGGAGGCTACGAGCAGTACTTC. The encoded protein is CASSFTAGGYEQYF.